This section outlines one T cell receptor beta chain sequence together with its context. These data originate in a study of cytomegalovirus exposure and HLA in healthy donors. TCRdb's copy holds only in-frame clones and misses some; the assay was immunoSEQ multiplex PCR. The data contain about 78,000 clones, almost 97% of them singletons. V was shortened by 0 bases and J by 5 bases, with 11 bases between the two germline ends. This CDR3 has 14 residues. From germline, CDR1 is MGHRA and CDR2 YSYEKL. The rearrangement links TRBV4-1 to TRBJ2-7; perhaps TRBD2 as D (5 bases). The sequencing sample was made of PBMCs. This TCR came from a man in his late teens or twenties in good health and CMV-seropositive. This chain's CDR3 is CASSQDSNGDEQYF. CDR3 DNA: TGCGCCAGCAGCCAAGATAGCAACGGGGACGAGCAGTACTTC.